The rows below give T cell receptor beta chains drawn from one sample of a study of blood T cell repertoires in COVID-19. Measured with immunoSEQ multiplex PCR; TCRdb has only the in-frame clones, and not every one. The sample includes approximately 140,000 clones, around 80% seen only once; the top ten take around 2.4%. The source material was PBMCs or T cells enriched from blood (not recorded which). The receptors shown here come from a middle-aged man with acute COVID-19. The CDR3 runs from the conserved cysteine through the conserved F or W. A D gene is named only where the DNA matches it firmly. The size entry is marked missing in some rows and otherwise reads once, few, many or a size class.

d_gene | j_gene | abundance | len | v_gene | CDR3nt | CDR3aa
. | TRBJ2-2 | . | 14 | TRBV10-3 | TGTGCCACACTCGGACAGGGAGGGACCGGGGAGCTGTTTTTT | CATLGQGGTGELFF
TRBD1 | TRBJ2-2 | . | 15 | TRBV11-3 | TGTGCCAGCAGCTCAATTACAGGGGGCACCGGGGAGCTGTTTTTT | CASSSITGGTGELFF
. | TRBJ1-3 | . | 15 | TRBV3-1/TRBV3-2 | TGTGCCAGCAGCCGACAGCCTGGCCGCGGAAACACCATATATTTT | CASSRQPGRGNTIYF
. | TRBJ1-1 | few | 13 | TRBV10-1 | TGCGCCAGCAGCCCAACAGCGAACACTGAAGCTTTCTTT | CASSPTANTEAFF
. | TRBJ1-2 | . | 16 | TRBV4-2 | TGTGCCAGCAGCCAAGAAGGAACAGGGAATACGGGTGACTACACCTTC | CASSQEGTGNTGDYTF
. | TRBJ1-5 | once | 15 | TRBV6-5 | TGTGCCAGCAGTTACTCGTATGGGGAGAGGCAGCCCCAGCATTTT | CASSYSYGERQPQHF
TRBD1 | TRBJ2-1 | . | 17 | TRBV2 | TGTGCCAGCAGGGCGGGACAGGGGAAGTCTTGGCACAATGAGCAGTTCTTC | CASRAGQGKSWHNEQFF
. | TRBJ2-7 | . | 13 | TRBV24-1 | TGTGCCACCAGTGGGGACTCGACCTACGAGCAGTACTTC | CATSGDSTYEQYF
TRBD1 | TRBJ2-6 | once | 14 | TRBV6-5 | TGTGCCAGTGGGACAGTGTCTGGGGCCAACGTCCTGACTTTC | CASGTVSGANVLTF
. | TRBJ2-7 | . | 13 | TRBV6-5 | TGTGCCAGCAGTAAGTGGGGGGTCCACGAGCAGTACTTC | CASSKWGVHEQYF
. | TRBJ2-2 | . | 13 | TRBV9 | TGTGCCAGCAGCGTATGGCCCACCGGGGAGCTGTTTTTT | CASSVWPTGELFF
TRBD1 | TRBJ1-3 | once | 16 | TRBV2 | TGTGCCAGCAGTAAACAGGGGGCCAACCTAATCAACACCATATATTTT | CASSKQGANLINTIYF
. | TRBJ1-2 | few | 14 | TRBV6-5 | TGTGCCAGCAGTTTATGGACCCACCGGGGTGGCTACACCTTC | CASSLWTHRGGYTF
TRBD1 | TRBJ2-7 | . | 12 | TRBV30 | TGTGCCTGGAGTGGACAGGGGCGGGAGCAGTACTTC | CAWSGQGREQYF
TRBD1 | TRBJ1-4 | . | 15 | TRBV7-8 | TGTGCCAGCAGCTTATGGGACAGCAGAAATGAAAAACTGTTTTTT | CASSLWDSRNEKLFF
. | TRBJ2-7 | few | 17 | TRBV5-1 | TGCGCCAGCAGTTCTGGGTCGGACACGCACCTAATCTACGAGCAGTACTTC | CASSSGSDTHLIYEQYF
. | TRBJ2-3 | . | 13 | TRBV27 | TGTGCCAGCAGTTTTGGGGGGATAGATACGCAGTATTTT | CASSFGGIDTQYF
. | TRBJ1-1 | few | 14 | TRBV14 | TGTGCCAGCAGCCAAGAACACGGGAGAGGTGAAGCTTTCTTT | CASSQEHGRGEAFF
. | TRBJ1-2 | . | 13 | TRBV5-4 | TGTGCCAGCAGCTCCGGCCTAGACTATGGCTACACCTTC | CASSSGLDYGYTF
. | TRBJ2-2 | . | 16 | TRBV4-2 | TGTGCCAGCAGCCAAGCTGTTGGCGGGCACACCGGGGAGCTGTTTTTT | CASSQAVGGHTGELFF
. | TRBJ1-3 | once | 17 | TRBV5-1 | TGCGCCAGCAGCTTGGCCGCGGGGGCGCTCTCTGGAAACACCATATATTTT | CASSLAAGALSGNTIYF
. | TRBJ2-5 | . | 14 | TRBV10-3 | TGTGCCATCAGTGAGGCAGGGTCCCAAGAGACCCAGTACTTC | CAISEAGSQETQYF
TRBD2 | TRBJ2-5 | . | 13 | TRBV9 | TGTGCCAGCGGGATCGGGGGGCAAGAGACCCAGTACTTC | CASGIGGQETQYF
TRBD1 | TRBJ1-2 | once | 14 | TRBV14 | TGTGCCAGCAGCCAAAGACAGGGTCGCCACGGCTACACCTTC | CASSQRQGRHGYTF
. | TRBJ1-6 | . | 14 | TRBV5-1 | TGCGCCAGCTCCTTTGTCGGAGATGAATCACCCCTCCACTTT | CASSFVGDESPLHF
TRBD1 | TRBJ1-4 | . | 14 | TRBV3-1/TRBV3-2 | TGTGCCAGCAGCCAGCAGGGGGGTGGTGAAAAACTGTTTTTT | CASSQQGGGEKLFF
TRBD1 | TRBJ1-6 | . | 14 | TRBV28 | TGTGCCAGCAGTTTAGGACAGGGAGGTTCACCCCTCCACTTT | CASSLGQGGSPLHF
TRBD1 | TRBJ2-7 | . | 14 | TRBV29-1 | TGCAGCGTTGAAGGACACGGGACAGCGGTTGGGCAGTACTTC | CSVEGHGTAVGQYF
. | TRBJ2-2 | . | 16 | TRBV27 | TGTGCCAGCAGTTTATTGGCGGGCCCGAACACCGGGGAGCTGTTTTTT | CASSLLAGPNTGELFF
TRBD2 | TRBJ2-5 | . | 16 | TRBV7-3 | TGTGCCAGCAGCTCCTGGACTAGCGGAAACCAAGAGACCCAGTACTTC | CASSSWTSGNQETQYF
TRBD1 | TRBJ1-2 | . | 16 | TRBV19 | TGTGCCAGTAGTATCCCTTACAGGGGGCTAGACTATGGCTACACCTTC | CASSIPYRGLDYGYTF
TRBD2 | TRBJ2-7 | . | 15 | TRBV5-6 | TGTGCCAGCAGCTTGGGTTATCAGCGGGGCAACGAGCAGTACTTC | CASSLGYQRGNEQYF
TRBD1 | TRBJ1-5 | . | 15 | TRBV6-5 | TGTGCCAGCAGTCCTGGACAGGGCCCCAATCAGCCCCAGCATTTT | CASSPGQGPNQPQHF
. | TRBJ1-2 | . | 15 | TRBV28 | TGTGCCAGCAGCCTCCCACTGGGGGCGGGCTATGGCTACACCTTC | CASSLPLGAGYGYTF
TRBD2 | TRBJ2-7 | . | 13 | TRBV28 | TGTGCCAGCAGTTTCGGGCGGGAGAACGAGCAGTACTTC | CASSFGRENEQYF
. | TRBJ2-5 | . | 14 | TRBV2 | TGTGCCAGCAACGTGGACAGCTGGGGAGAGACCCAGTACTTC | CASNVDSWGETQYF
. | TRBJ2-4 | . | 14 | TRBV7-9 | TGTGCCAGCAGCTTATCCGGGTTCCCGAACATTCAGTACTTC | CASSLSGFPNIQYF
TRBD1 | TRBJ1-1 | . | 17 | TRBV9 | TGTGCCAGCAGCGTAGTTGATGGGACAGGGGGCTTCGCTGAAGCTTTCTTT | CASSVVDGTGGFAEAFF
. | TRBJ2-7 | . | 13 | TRBV7-8 | TGTGCCAGCAGCTTACAAACTCCCTACGAGCAGTACTTC | CASSLQTPYEQYF
TRBD1 | TRBJ1-4 | few | 15 | TRBV7-9 | TGTGCCAGCAGCCCCAGACAGGGAACTAATGAAAAACTGTTTTTT | CASSPRQGTNEKLFF
TRBD1 | TRBJ2-3 | . | 14 | TRBV28 | TGTGCCAGCAGTTTAGCAACAGGGGAAGATACGCAGTATTTT | CASSLATGEDTQYF
. | TRBJ2-2 | . | 16 | TRBV2 | TGTGCCAGCAGTGAATTCGGCGGATCGAACACCGGGGAGCTGTTTTTT | CASSEFGGSNTGELFF
TRBD1 | TRBJ1-1 | . | 16 | TRBV28 | TGTGCCAGCACCCAAGGGACAGAGTCTTTGAACACTGAAGCTTTCTTT | CASTQGTESLNTEAFF
TRBD1 | TRBJ2-7 | . | 18 | TRBV6-1 | TGTGCCAGCAGTGTGGGGCCCCCTGGGGGAAGGACAGGGAACGAGCAGTACTTC | CASSVGPPGGRTGNEQYF
. | TRBJ1-1 | . | 15 | TRBV11-3 | TGTGCCAGCAGCTCCGAATCCGGGAGTGGCACTGAAGCTTTCTTT | CASSSESGSGTEAFF
TRBD2 | TRBJ2-2 | . | 17 | TRBV7-7 | TGTGCTAGCAGCTTAGGTGGCGGGAGGTCGAACACCGGGGAGCTGTTTTTT | CASSLGGGRSNTGELFF
. | TRBJ2-7 | once | 14 | TRBV5-4 | TGTGCCAGCAGTTACGGACTGTCTAATGACGAGCAGTACTTC | CASSYGLSNDEQYF
. | TRBJ1-5 | . | 16 | TRBV28 | TGTGCCAGCACCCTGGGGGGGGCGCAGGATAGACAGCCCCAGCATTTT | CASTLGGAQDRQPQHF
. | TRBJ1-2 | few | 13 | TRBV2 | TGTGCCAGCATCCCAGGGACAAGGAATGGCTACACCTTC | CASIPGTRNGYTF
TRBD2 | TRBJ2-7 | . | 15 | TRBV5-6 | TGTGCCAGCAGCTTTGCTAGCGGGGACCCCTACGAGCAGTACTTC | CASSFASGDPYEQYF
TRBD2 | TRBJ2-1 | . | 15 | TRBV6-4 | TGTGCCAGCACCCTCCGTAGCGGGAGGGCCAATGAGCAGTTCTTC | CASTLRSGRANEQFF